Each of the 30 T cell receptor beta chains below was sequenced from the same sample in a study of CD8+ T cells in alopecia areata. Sequencing templates came from extracted RNA that was reverse transcribed into cDNA. Libraries were prepared by immunoSEQ multiplex PCR; TCRdb keeps only in-frame clonotypes and omits some of them. This sample has 130,000 or so clones, with roughly nine tenths found just once. Treatment defined: oral pan-JAK inhibitor, 5-10 mg twice daily. The sample in question was CD8+ T cells sorted from blood, obtained at week 4, from a patient treated with tofacitinib. All receptors derive from a human donor with alopecia areata.

V and J are TRBV6-5 and TRBJ2-3, with 8 bases lining up with TRBD1. The CDR3 covers 14 residues. J lost 4 bases, V lost 6 bases, and 6 bases had no gene match. Germline V gene sequence: CDR1 MNHEY, CDR2 SVGAGI. The DNA of the CDR3 is TGTGCCAGCAGATATGGACAGGGCCCAGATACGCAGTATTTT. Protein product: CASRYGQGPDTQYF.

This rearrangement joins TRBV6-5 to TRBJ2-7; TRBD2 might be the D (7 bases). This CDR3 has 14 amino acids. CDR1 and CDR2 from the germline V gene are MNHEY and SVGAGI. Trimming shortened V by 2 bases and J by 5 bases, and 13 bases separated the two germline ends. CDR3: CASSYGGGLDEQYF. CDR3 bases: TGTGCCAGCAGTTACGGCGGGGGCCTGGACGAGCAGTACTTC.

This chain joins TRBV5-6 and TRBJ2-7, with TRBD1 as a possible D gene (5 bases). Germline V gene lookup returns CDR1 SGHDT and CDR2 YYEEEE. V shed 0 bases and J shed 4 bases, with 11 bases lying between them. This CDR3 has 14 residues. CDR3 sequence (DNA): TGTGCCAGCAGCTTGGCGCCCCAGGGTTACGAGCAGTACTTC. Translation: CASSLAPQGYEQYF.

The chain has TRBV9 and TRBJ2-2; 9 bases line up with TRBD2. This CDR3 contains 14 residues. Trimming at V came to 4 bases and at J to 8 bases, leaving 6 bases not matched to a gene. Germline V gene sequence: CDR1 SGDLS, CDR2 YYNGEE. The CDR3 DNA reads TGTGCCAGCAGCCATAGCGGGAGTACAGGGGAGCTGTTTTTT. This codes for CASSHSGSTGELFF.

V gene TRBV27 combines with J gene TRBJ2-4; D unclear. With 5 bases removed from V and 9 bases from J, the gap between germline ends came to 17 bases. The CDR3 has 14 residues. Germline assignment: CDR1 MNHEY and CDR2 SMNVEV (reference sequence). The CDR3 here is CASSLLRTGAIQYF. CDR3 nucleotide sequence: TGTGCCAGCAGTCTCCTCAGGACGGGCGCCATTCAGTACTTC.

This clone was detected only a few times. V and J are TRBV9 and TRBJ1-1; D perhaps matches TRBD1 (5 bases). The CDR3 covers 12 residues. With 3 bases removed from V and 4 bases from J, the gap between germline ends came to 7 bases. In germline, CDR1 is SGDLS, CDR2 YYNGEE. The CDR3 is CASSGGSTEAFF. The DNA of the CDR3 is TGTGCCAGCAGCGGGGGGTCCACTGAAGCTTTCTTT.

This sequence joins TRBV6-1 and TRBJ2-1; 9 positions match TRBD1. Germline trimming cut 4 bases from V and 0 bases from J; bases unmatched to any gene: 13. The germline V gene encodes CDR1 MNHNS and CDR2 SASEGT. The length of the CDR3 is 19 residues. In nucleotides, the CDR3 is TGTGCCAGCAGTGGGAACGTAGTGTTGACAGGGGGCTCCTACAATGAGCAGTTCTTC. Protein product: CASSGNVVLTGGSYNEQFF.

This rearrangement joins TRBV11-2 to TRBJ2-3; TRBD2 matches 9 bases. This CDR3 has 15 residues. Germline V gene sequence: CDR1 SGHAT, CDR2 FQNNGV. With V trimmed by 6 bases and J by 5 bases, 9 bases remained unmatched. CDR3 sequence: CASRLAGSGGDTQYF. As DNA, the CDR3 is TGTGCCAGCAGACTAGCGGGTTCGGGGGGAGATACGCAGTATTTT.

This clone has more than one count but fewer than ten. The chain is built from TRBV5-1 and TRBJ2-7; D perhaps matches TRBD1 (6 bases). From germline, CDR1 is SGHRS and CDR2 YFSETQ. The CDR3 loop spans 16 amino acids. Trimming removed 0 bases from V and 6 bases from J, with 19 bases in between. DNA for the CDR3: TGCGCCAGCAGCTTGGTTGAAGCACAGGGTGGATCCGAGCAGTACTTC. Translation gives CASSLVEAQGGSEQYF.

This chain links TRBV12-5 with TRBJ1-1; D gene ambiguous. Looked up from germline, CDR1 is LGHNT and CDR2 is FRNRAP. This CDR3 has 14 residues. V gave up 2 bases and J gave up 0 bases, with 7 bases separating them. This CDR3 is CASGLPDLNTEAFF. For the CDR3, the DNA is TGTGCTAGTGGTTTGCCCGACCTGAACACTGAAGCTTTCTTT.

The chain carries TRBV6-1 and TRBJ2-5; no clear D gene. CDR3 length equals 13 residues. V was pared by 0 bases and J by 4 bases, with 6 bases between. Germline V gives CDR1 MNHNS, CDR2 SASEGT. The DNA of the CDR3 is TGTGCCAGCAGTGAAGCTTCTTCAGAGACCCAGTACTTC. Translation gives CASSEASSETQYF.

This clone has just one count. The chain employs TRBV6-5 and TRBJ2-1; D gene uncertain. Germline-derived CDR1 and CDR2 are MNHEY and SVGAGI. Trimming took 0 bases from V and 10 from J, leaving 7 bases between them. CDR3 length equals 12 residues. CDR3 DNA sequence: TGTGCCAGCAGTTACTCATTCGAGGAGCAGTTCTTC. Protein: CASSYSFEEQFF.

In its sample, this clone was seen once. This chain joins TRBV29-1 and TRBJ1-1, with TRBD1 matching over 7 bases. The germline V gene has CDR1 SQVTM and CDR2 ANQGSEA. Trimming took 7 bases from V and 3 from J; bases not matched to a gene: 8. This CDR3 is built from 13 residues. The CDR3 nucleotides are TGCAGCGGGAACAGGGGAGGGTACACTGAAGCTTTCTTT. Encoded protein: CSGNRGGYTEAFF.

The gene calls are TRBV27 and TRBJ2-3, with a possible D match to TRBD1 (5 bases). Germline V gene sequence: CDR1 MNHEY, CDR2 SMNVEV (reference sequence). The CDR3 totals 15 residues. The V end was cut by 5 bases, the J end by 4 bases, with 16 bases between. This CDR3 is CASSPNQGFSDTQYF. CDR3 nucleotide sequence: TGTGCCAGCAGTCCTAACCAGGGTTTCTCAGATACGCAGTATTTT.

CDR3 nucleotide sequence: TGTGCCAGCAGCCCTGAGACAGCCCTCACAGATACGCAGTATTTT. It codes for CASSPETALTDTQYF. This rearrangement joins TRBV14 to TRBJ2-3; possible D gene TRBD1, 5 bases. The CDR3 length is 15 residues. Per germline, CDR1 SGHDN and CDR2 FVKESK. Between the trimmed V and J ends, which lost 4 bases and 2 bases, there was a span of 13 bases. The full variable domain, its missing parts supplied by reference TRBV14 and TRBJ2-3, is EAGVTQFPSHSVIEKGQTVTLRCDPISGHDNLYWYRRVMGKEIKFLLHFVKESKQDESGMPNNRFLAERTGGTYSTLKVQPAELEDSGVYFCASSPETALTDTQYFGPGTRLTVL.

J is TRBJ2-6 and V is TRBV23-1; D not certain. TRBV23-1 is designated an ORF whose function remains uncertain. V lost 5 bases, J lost 4 bases, and 18 bases lay in between. CDR3 size: 17 residues. DNA of the CDR3: TGCGCCAGCAGTGGTAGGACGGCCCGCGCCGGGGCCAACGTCCTGACTTTC. Translating gives CASSGRTARAGANVLTF.

The V gene is TRBV27, the J gene TRBJ2-3; 8 bases match TRBD1. CDR3 length equals 15 residues. Germline CDR1 MNHEY, CDR2 SMNVEV (reference sequence). V lost 6 bases and J lost 0; bases outside the gene matches: 5. CDR3 region: CASSPRTGSTDTQYF. CDR3 sequence (DNA): TGTGCCAGCAGCCCCCGGACAGGGAGCACAGATACGCAGTATTTT.

This clone has only a few counts. The chain carries TRBV19 and TRBJ2-1; D is perhaps TRBD1 (5 bases). Trimming took off 1 base at V and 5 bases at J, with 12 bases between the two ends. This CDR3 has 15 amino acids. The germline V gene encodes CDR1 LNHDA and CDR2 SQIVND (reference sequence). This CDR3 reads CASSIVLGQNNEQFF. Here the CDR3 DNA reads TGTGCCAGTAGTATAGTATTGGGGCAGAACAATGAGCAGTTCTTC.

The chain uses TRBV27 and TRBJ2-7; 8 positions match TRBD2. CDR3 length: 14 amino acids. The V gene end was trimmed by 3 bases and the J gene end by 0 bases; junction bases not matched to a gene: 1. The germline V gene encodes CDR1 MNHEY and CDR2 SMNVEV (reference sequence). CDR3 nucleotide sequence: TGTGCCAGCAGTTTCACTAGCGGCTCCTACGAGCAGTACTTC. As protein: CASSFTSGSYEQYF.

The chain is built from TRBV9 and TRBJ2-6, with 7 bases matching TRBD1. V shed 5 bases, J shed 6 bases, and the junction held 20 bases outside the gene matches. The CDR3 totals 19 residues. Germline V gives CDR1 SGDLS, CDR2 YYNGEE. The CDR3 DNA sequence: TGTGCCAGCAGTGAAAACGGACAGGAGACTTCTACCTTGGCCAACGTCCTGACTTTC. Protein: CASSENGQETSTLANVLTF.

This chain links TRBV6-5 with TRBJ2-7; possibly TRBD1 or TRBD2 for D (5 bases each). The V end lost 0 bases, the J end lost 2 bases, and 14 bases lay between the germline ends. Germline V lookup: CDR1 MNHEY, CDR2 SVGAGI. The CDR3 runs 16 residues. Written as DNA, the CDR3 is TGTGCCAGCAGTTACTCGGCCGAGGGGTTGACCTACGAGCAGTACTTC. Its translation: CASSYSAEGLTYEQYF.

V and J are TRBV5-6 and TRBJ2-4; unclear D gene. The CDR3 spans 14 residues. The V gene lost 2 bases and the J gene lost 7 bases, with 13 bases spanning the gap. The V gene's germline CDR1 is SGHDT and CDR2 YYEEEE. The CDR3 here is CASSLPMQWNIQYF. CDR3 coding DNA: TGTGCCAGCAGCTTACCGATGCAATGGAACATTCAGTACTTC.

The rearrangement links TRBV12-5 to TRBJ2-1, with TRBD1 matching 10 bases. This CDR3 comprises 14 residues. Germline V gives CDR1 LGHNT, CDR2 FRNRAP. V shed 6 bases and J 8 bases; nucleotides not matched to a gene: 7. The CDR3 DNA is TGTGCTAGTGGAGCGGGACAGGGGATCGATGAGCAGTTCTTC. This sequence encodes CASGAGQGIDEQFF.

The chain links TRBV27 to TRBJ1-5; the D gene is possibly TRBD1 (6 bases). Trimming left V 2 bases short and J 7 bases short, with 12 bases between. CDR1 MNHEY and CDR2 SMNVEV come from the germline V gene (reference sequence). The length of the CDR3 is 14 residues. The CDR3 region is CASSLGGAVQPQHF. The CDR3, as DNA: TGTGCCAGCAGTTTAGGGGGGGCTGTGCAGCCCCAGCATTTT.

The V and J genes are TRBV7-9 and TRBJ2-1, with D possibly called TRBD1 or TRBD2 (5 bases each). The CDR3 spans 12 residues. The germline gives CDR1 SEHNR, CDR2 FQNEAQ (reference sequence). The ends were cut back, 1 base at V and 10 bases at J, with 8 bases in the middle. CDR3 sequence (DNA): TGTGCCAGCAGCTTAGACGGGGCCGAGCAGTTCTTC. Amino acids: CASSLDGAEQFF.

This chain uses TRBV5-1 with TRBJ2-7; 11 bases are a match to TRBD1. J lost 1 base, V lost 4 bases, and 4 bases had no gene match. CDR3 length: 15 amino acids. Germline-derived CDR1 and CDR2 are SGHRS and YFSETQ. DNA of the CDR3: TGCGCCAGCAGCCCGGGACAGGGGGTTTCCTACGAGCAGTACTTC. This codes for CASSPGQGVSYEQYF. The variable domain in full, completed from reference TRBV5-1 and TRBJ2-7, reads KAGVTQTPRYLIKTRGQQVTLSCSPISGHRSVSWYQQTPGQGLQFLFEYFSETQRNKGNFPGRFSGRQFSNSRSEMNVSTLELGDSALYLCASSPGQGVSYEQYFGPGTRLTVT.

The V and J genes are TRBV29-1 and TRBJ2-2; unclear D gene. The CDR3 is 13 amino acids. Trimming shortened V by 3 bases and J by 0 bases, and 5 bases separated the two germline ends. The V gene's germline CDR1 is SQVTM and CDR2 ANQGSEA. The CDR3 DNA reads TGCAGCGTTGAGAGACCGAACACCGGGGAGCTGTTTTTT. Its protein is CSVERPNTGELFF.

The rearrangement joins TRBV7-3 to TRBJ2-3, with D tentatively TRBD2 (7 bases). The length of the CDR3 is 15 residues. Germline V gives CDR1 SGHTA, CDR2 FQGTGA. Trimming stripped 5 bases from V and 1 base from J, with 13 bases between. CDR3 region: CASSDRGGGTDTQYF. In DNA form, the CDR3 reads TGTGCCAGCAGCGATAGGGGGGGCGGCACAGATACGCAGTATTTT.

The V gene is TRBV28, the J gene TRBJ2-1; D gene unclear. The CDR3 has 12 residues. Germline lookup yields CDR1 MDHEN and CDR2 SYDVKM. V lost 3 bases and J 0 bases, leaving 0 bases between the germline ends. The CDR3 sequence: CASSFSYNEQFF. The CDR3, as DNA: TGTGCCAGCAGTTTCTCCTACAATGAGCAGTTCTTC.

The chain is built from TRBV27 and TRBJ2-4; unclear D gene. Deletions cut 2 bases from V and 0 bases from J, with 17 bases between. This CDR3 contains 18 residues. Germline lookup yields CDR1 MNHEY and CDR2 SMNVEV (reference sequence). The CDR3 reads CASSLRAGKPLAKNIQYF. CDR3 DNA sequence: TGTGCCAGCAGTTTAAGGGCAGGAAAGCCCCTAGCCAAAAACATTCAGTACTTC.